Detailed here is one TCR beta chain. The entry originates in a study of technical replicates of blood from several donors. The data were produced by immunoSEQ multiplex PCR, yet TCRdb's version contains in-frame clones alone and is incomplete. The sample yields some 77,000 clones, 90% to 95% seen once. This receptor was obtained from a human donor in good health. Sequencing used T cells isolated from PBMCs.

The CDR3, as DNA: TGCAGCGTCGAGGACAGCTCTGGAAACACCATATATTTT. This encodes CSVEDSSGNTIYF. The chain employs TRBV29-1 and TRBJ1-3; a weak D match, TRBD1 (6 bases). There are 13 residues in the CDR3. V was pared by 6 bases and J by 0 bases, with 9 bases between. The germline V gene has CDR1 SQVTM and CDR2 ANQGSEA.